Below, 14 T cell receptor beta chains from the same sample are listed, as sequenced in a study of technical replicates of blood from a handful of donors. The data were produced by immunoSEQ multiplex PCR, yet TCRdb's version contains in-frame clones alone and is incomplete. The sample has around 80,000 clones, 98% seen once. The source material was T cells isolated from PBMCs. These receptors were obtained from a human donor in good health.

The V and J genes are TRBV15 and TRBJ2-5, with 8 bases identical to TRBD2. Germline lookup yields CDR1 LNHNV and CDR2 YYDKDF (reference sequence). The CDR3 runs 15 residues. The V and J ends lost 3 bases and 2 bases, in that order; junction bases with no gene match: 5. The CDR3 DNA reads as TGTGCCACCAGCAGGGGGGGCGGGGGGCAAGAGACCCAGTACTTC. It specifies CATSRGGGGQETQYF.

This clone has a single count. The chain joins TRBV6-1 to TRBJ1-1; D not resolved. The V gene's germline CDR1 is MNHNS and CDR2 SASEGT. Trimming left V 1 base short and J 3 bases short, with 18 bases between. The CDR3 has 17 amino acids. As DNA, the CDR3 is TGTGCCAGCAGTGAAGGATGGGAGGGATTGTCGGACACTGAAGCTTTCTTT. This encodes CASSEGWEGLSDTEAFF.

The chain couples TRBV29-1 to TRBJ2-7; 7 nucleotides line up with TRBD1. V trimming: 4 bases; J trimming: 6 bases; junction bases outside the gene matches: 6. CDR1 is SQVTM, CDR2 ANQGSEA, per germline. This CDR3 comprises 12 residues. CDR3 amino acids: CSVVQGKGEQYF. CDR3 coding DNA: TGCAGCGTTGTACAGGGGAAAGGCGAGCAGTACTTC.

This chain joins TRBV5-6 and TRBJ1-2; D call uncertain. V was shortened by 4 bases and J by 2 bases, with 12 bases between the two germline ends. Germline V gene lookup returns CDR1 SGHDT and CDR2 YYEEEE. The CDR3 runs to 14 residues. For the CDR3, the DNA is TGTGCCAGCAGCCCCCAGTCCGGGAACTATGGCTACACCTTC. It yields the protein CASSPQSGNYGYTF. The full variable domain, with the rest looked up from reference TRBV5-6 and TRBJ1-2, is DAGVTQSPTHLIKTRGQQVTLRCSPKSGHDTVSWYQQALGQGPQFIFQYYEEEERQRGNFPDRFSGHQFPNYSSELNVNALLLGDSALYLCASSPQSGNYGYTFGSGTRLTVV.

V gene TRBV5-1 combines with J gene TRBJ1-2; 7 nucleotides agree with TRBD1. CDR3 length: 13 residues. The J segment lost 3 bases and the V segment lost 9 bases, leaving 8 bases of the junction unmatched. Germline CDR1 reads SGHRS; CDR2 reads YFSETQ. The CDR3 loop reads CATHRGTDYGYTF. As DNA, the CDR3 is TGCGCCACCCATCGAGGGACAGACTATGGCTACACCTTC.

The rearrangement links TRBV7-9 to TRBJ2-3; D gene unclear. Trimming shortened V by 9 bases and J by 0 bases, and 19 bases separated the two germline ends. The CDR3 extends over 16 amino acids. CDR1 SEHNR and CDR2 FQNEAQ come from the germline V gene (reference sequence). CDR3 sequence reads: CASLESRHTSTDTQYF. The CDR3 coding sequence is TGTGCCAGTCTGGAGAGCCGGCATACTAGCACAGATACGCAGTATTTT.

The rearrangement links TRBV28 to TRBJ2-5; TRBD1 matches 10 bases. CDR1 and CDR2 from the germline V gene are MDHEN and SYDVKM. This CDR3 is 13 amino acids long. The V segment lost 6 bases and the J segment 5 bases; nucleotides outside the gene matches: 3. CDR3 protein: CASRTGGRETQYF. DNA of the CDR3: TGTGCCAGCAGGACAGGGGGCCGGGAGACCCAGTACTTC.

This chain joins TRBV4-1 and TRBJ1-5, with D uncertain. The germline CDR1 and CDR2 sequences are MGHRA and YSYEKL. The V end was cut by 1 base, the J end by 4 bases, with 11 bases between. The length of the CDR3 is 15 residues. Here the CDR3 DNA reads TGCGCCAGCAGCCAAGCCCAACAGTCTAATCAGCCCCAGCATTTT. This sequence encodes CASSQAQQSNQPQHF.

The table lists this clone with a count of one. The chain links TRBV9 to TRBJ2-1; D gene uncertain. The CDR3 extends over 15 amino acids. The germline V and J ends were trimmed by 4 bases and 0 bases, with 11 bases remaining between them. Looked up from germline, CDR1 is SGDLS and CDR2 is YYNGEE. The CDR3 sequence is CASSTSGSSYNEQFF. The CDR3 coding sequence is TGTGCCAGCAGCACCTCGGGTAGCTCCTACAATGAGCAGTTCTTC.

The chain uses TRBV5-6 and TRBJ2-1, with D unresolved. CDR1 is SGHDT, CDR2 YYEEEE, per germline. The CDR3 loop spans 13 amino acids. Deletions cut 3 bases from V and 5 bases from J, with 9 bases between. The CDR3 DNA sequence: TGTGCCAGCAGCTGGGCTCAAGACAATGAGCAGTTCTTC. This encodes CASSWAQDNEQFF.

This chain joins TRBV2 and TRBJ2-3; 8 bases map to TRBD2. From germline, CDR1 is SNHLY and CDR2 FYNNEI. The junction had 7 bases not matched to a gene; V was cut back by 6 bases and J by 2 bases. The CDR3 extends over 15 amino acids. This chain's CDR3 is CASSHVAGPTDTQYF. In DNA, the CDR3 is TGTGCCAGCAGCCACGTAGCGGGACCCACAGATACGCAGTATTTT.

The V gene is TRBV28, the J gene TRBJ2-7; the match to TRBD1 covers 8 bases. This CDR3 is 15 amino acids long. J was trimmed by 7 bases and V by 4 bases; bases with no gene match: 12. Germline-derived CDR1 and CDR2 are MDHEN and SYDVKM. CDR3 sequence reads: CASSSRGTGSGEQYF. The CDR3 DNA sequence: TGTGCCAGCAGTTCCAGGGGGACAGGAAGTGGGGAGCAGTACTTC.

This rearrangement joins TRBV19 to TRBJ2-2; D may be TRBD2 (6 bases). This CDR3 is 16 amino acids long. Germline V gene lookup returns CDR1 LNHDA and CDR2 SQIVND (reference sequence). V shed 1 base and J shed 5 bases, with 14 bases lying between them. This chain's CDR3 is CASSIGTIRSTGELFF. CDR3 bases: TGTGCCAGTAGTATAGGGACTATTAGATCTACCGGGGAGCTGTTTTTT.

V gene TRBV7-9 combines with J gene TRBJ2-5; possibly TRBD2 for D (5 bases). Trimming pared 5 bases from V and 5 bases from J, leaving 12 bases between. Germline values: CDR1 SEHNR, CDR2 FQNEAQ (reference sequence). The CDR3 has 13 residues. The CDR3 reads CASSREGWETQYF. In DNA, the CDR3 is TGTGCCAGCAGCCGCGAGGGATGGGAGACCCAGTACTTC.